Below, 24 T cell receptor beta chains from the same sample are listed, as sequenced in a study of molecular identifiers for immune sequencing clone quantification. In TCRdb, the PCR reads were re-called with MiXCR into one record per CDR3 protein. Altogether about 510,000 distinct CDR3 sequences are present, around 21% being singletons, with the ten largest covering around 0.84%. Specimen: naive CD8+ T cells from blood, with Jurkat cell RNA spiked in. Documented subset: FACS-sorted CD8+CD4-CCR7+CD45RA+ naive T cells. The receptor source for this set is a human donor in good health. Some libraries in this study had Jurkat cell RNA spiked in.

To note about this clonotype: It may be a read error: a sequence one base away is much more abundant. The chain links TRBV5-3 to TRBJ2-2; D might be TRBD1 or TRBD2, each matching 5 bases. TRBV5-3 is flagged as an ORF with uncertain function. The CDR3 runs 14 residues. The germline V and J ends were trimmed by 8 bases and 6 bases, with 17 bases remaining between them. The CDR3 is CASRDGTSAGELFF. Written as DNA, the CDR3 is TGTGCCAGCAGGGACGGGACCTCCGCCGGGGAGCTGTTTTTT.

In its sample, this clonotype was seen a few times. This chain joins TRBV4-3 and TRBJ1-5; possible D gene TRBD1, 5 bases. CDR1 LGHNA and CDR2 YSLEER come from the germline V gene. The CDR3 spans 15 residues. The V end lost 3 bases, the J end lost 5 bases, and 14 bases lay between the germline ends. The CDR3 loop is CASSQALLGDQPQHF. The CDR3 DNA reads TGCGCCAGCAGCCAGGCCTTATTGGGGGATCAGCCCCAGCATTTT.

The CDR3 DNA reads as TGTGCCAGCAGCTTAGCCACAGGGGCTCGCGATACGCAGTATTTT. Translating gives CASSLATGARDTQYF. The genes are TRBV7-2 and TRBJ2-3; 7 nucleotides match TRBD1. The germline CDR1 and CDR2 sequences are SGHTA and FQGNSA. V shed 0 bases and J 6 bases; nucleotides not matched to a gene: 6. CDR3 length equals 15 residues.

This clonotype was seen at least ten times. The chain carries TRBV24-1 and TRBJ1-1; possibly TRBD1 for D (6 bases). The CDR3 sequence is 17 residues long. Looked up from germline, CDR1 is KGHDR and CDR2 is SFDVKD. V was shortened by 9 bases and J by 3 bases, with 25 bases between the two germline ends. CDR3 DNA sequence: TGTGCCACCCCCAGTCGTGTCGGGGGCCCGCCGGACACTGAAGCTTTCTTT. This codes for CATPSRVGGPPDTEAFF.

This clonotype occurred a few times. This chain connects TRBV7-9 to TRBJ2-7; D assignment may be TRBD1 or TRBD2 (5 bases each). The V gene lost 7 bases and the J gene lost 7 bases, with 17 bases spanning the gap. This CDR3 contains 13 residues. Per the germline V gene, CDR1 is SEHNR and CDR2 is FQNEAQ (reference sequence). The CDR3 DNA sequence: TGTGCCAGCACCCCAGGGAGTAAAAAAGAGCAGTACTTC. Translated: CASTPGSKKEQYF.

This clonotype occurred a few times. The chain couples TRBV14 to TRBJ2-1, with D perhaps matching TRBD2 (7 bases). The V end lost 1 base, the J end lost 9 bases, and 16 bases lay between the germline ends. CDR3 length: 15 amino acids. Germline CDR1 reads SGHDN; CDR2 reads FVKESK. CDR3 amino acids: CASSQGGLGGGEQFF. In nucleotides, the CDR3 is TGTGCCAGCAGCCAAGGGGGGCTAGGCGGGGGTGAGCAGTTCTTC.

This clonotype has more than one count but fewer than ten. The chain combines TRBV19 with TRBJ1-5; 8 positions agree with TRBD1. The CDR3 has 16 residues. Trimming cost V 3 bases and J 2 bases; bases outside gene matches: 6. CDR1 is LNHDA and CDR2 is SQIVND in the germline V gene (reference sequence). This CDR3 is CASSIQGAPGNQPQHF. For the CDR3, the DNA is TGTGCCAGTAGTATTCAGGGGGCGCCGGGCAATCAGCCCCAGCATTTT.

Concerning this clonotype itself: A read error may explain this, as a much larger clone is one base away. The chain employs TRBV24-1 and TRBJ2-1; 7 bases are a match to TRBD1. The germline CDR1 and CDR2 sequences are KGHDR and SFDVKD. The CDR3 has 14 residues. CDR3 amino acids: CAASAGTEYNEQFF. CDR3 nucleotide sequence: TGTGCCGCCAGCGCCGGGACAGAATACAATGAGCAGTTCTTC.

As to this clonotype: At one end the junction does not follow the germline gene, possibly because of a read error. V usage is TRBV6-5 and J usage is TRBJ1-5; perhaps TRBD1 as D (6 bases). CDR1 is MNHEY, CDR2 SVGAGI, per germline. This CDR3 is 14 amino acids long. CDR3 nucleotide sequence: TGTGCCACTGCAAGGACAGTCCTCAATCGGCCCCAGCATTTT. Translation: CATARTVLNRPQHF.

This clonotype was observed a handful of times. This sequence joins TRBV3-1 and TRBJ2-3, with TRBD1 identical over 9 bases. Looked up from germline, CDR1 is LGHDT and CDR2 is YNNKEL (reference sequence). This CDR3 has 13 residues. V gave up 5 bases and J gave up 5 bases; unmatched junction bases: 2. CDR3 sequence (DNA): TGTGCCAGCAGCGGGGACAGGGAAGATACGCAGTATTTT. It is translated as CASSGDREDTQYF.

For this clonotype: A much larger clone differs from this one at a single base, so this may be a read error. V and J are TRBV9 and TRBJ2-7; 14 positions match TRBD2. In germline, CDR1 is SGDLS, CDR2 YYNGEE. This CDR3 is built from 15 residues. The CDR3 sequence: CAGSPSGTSGSEQYF. The CDR3 bases are TGTGCCGGCAGCCCGTCCGGGACTAGCGGGAGCGAGCAGTACTTC.

This clonotype was counted once. This may stem from a read error, because a much larger clone lies one nucleotide away. This chain links TRBV4-3 with TRBJ2-1, with TRBD1 matching 8 bases. There are 16 residues in the CDR3. In germline, CDR1 is LGHNA, CDR2 YSLEER. Here the CDR3 reads CASSQDRAQGAYEQLF. Written as DNA, the CDR3 is TGCGCCAGCAGCCAAGATCGGGCGCAGGGGGCATATGAGCAGCTCTTC.

V usage is TRBV19 and J usage is TRBJ2-4, with 7 bases fitting TRBD1. This CDR3 region has 14 residues. The germline CDR1 and CDR2 sequences are LNHDA and SQIVND (reference sequence). The junction had 5 bases not matched to a gene; V was cut back by 4 bases and J by 5 bases. CDR3 sequence (DNA): TGTGCCAGTAGTACTAGGGGGACAGAAAACATTCAGTACTTC. Protein sequence: CASSTRGTENIQYF.

In its sample, this clonotype was seen many times. The V call is TRBV9, the J call TRBJ2-5; the D is unclear. The ends were cut back, 4 bases at V and 2 bases at J, with 9 bases in the middle. The CDR3 sequence is 13 residues long. The germline V gene has CDR1 SGDLS and CDR2 YYNGEE. The CDR3 DNA follows: TGTGCCAGCAGCCACGTGGGACAAGAGACCCAGTACTTC. It encodes CASSHVGQETQYF.

The genes are TRBV12-3 or TRBV12-4 and TRBJ2-7; D possibly uses TRBD1 or TRBD2 (5 bases each). Trimming took off 4 bases at V and 7 bases at J, with 11 bases between the two ends. This CDR3 has 12 amino acids. This CDR3 reads CASSWGSLEQYF. The CDR3 nucleotides read TGTGCCAGCAGTTGGGGGTCCCTGGAGCAGTACTTC.

Worth noting for this clonotype: The junction departs from germline at one end; a sequencing error may be responsible. The chain combines TRBV9 with TRBJ1-5, with D unresolved. CDR1 is SGDLS and CDR2 is YYNGEE in the germline V gene. The CDR3 sequence is 17 residues long. The CDR3 coding sequence is TGTGCCAGCTGCGTAGCTTGGAGGCAGTGTAGCAATCAGCCCCAGCATTTT. The encoded protein is CASCVAWRQCSNQPQHF.

As regards this clonotype: Possible read error: a much larger clone is one base away. The chain couples TRBV4-2 to TRBJ1-1; D ambiguous. Germline CDR1 and CDR2: LGHNA and YNFKEQ. The CDR3 totals 13 residues. This chain's CDR3 is CASSQEVADETFF. Written as DNA, the CDR3 is TGTGCCAGCAGCCAAGAGGTGGCAGATGAAACTTTCTTT.

This clonotype was counted only a few times. The rearrangement links TRBV19 to TRBJ1-5, with D uncertain. This CDR3 spans 15 amino acids. V shed 5 bases and J shed 1 base, with 12 bases lying between them. Germline V gene sequence: CDR1 LNHDA, CDR2 SQIVND (reference sequence). The CDR3 DNA is TGTGCCAGTAGTTCTGGTGGTAGGAGCAATCAGCCCCAGCATTTT. This translates into CASSSGGRSNQPQHF.

This clonotype has just a few counts. J is TRBJ2-2 and V is TRBV30; a weak D match, TRBD1 (6 bases). This CDR3 spans 12 amino acids. V lost 3 bases to trimming and J lost 6 bases, with 8 bases between them. Germline CDR1 is GTSNPN and CDR2 is SVGIG (reference sequence). The CDR3 region is CAWSQGSGELFF. The CDR3 bases are TGTGCCTGGAGCCAGGGGTCCGGGGAGCTGTTTTTT.

This clonotype has more than one count but fewer than ten. The genes are TRBV27 and TRBJ1-6, with D hard to call. V lost 6 bases to trimming and J lost 9 bases, with 24 bases between them. The CDR3 sequence is 17 residues long. Germline V gene lookup returns CDR1 MNHEY and CDR2 SMNVEV (reference sequence). CDR3 loop: CASSHAPVPGEFSPLHF. CDR3 nucleotide sequence: TGTGCCAGCAGCCACGCACCTGTACCGGGAGAGTTTTCACCCCTCCACTTT.

A few counts support this clonotype. This chain uses TRBV11-2 with TRBJ2-1; D is unclear. CDR1 SGHAT and CDR2 FQNNGV come from the germline V gene. This CDR3 is built from 11 residues. Trimming left V 11 bases short and J 3 bases short, with 8 bases between. The CDR3 region is CALRIYNEQFF. In DNA, the CDR3 is TGTGCCTTGCGGATCTACAATGAGCAGTTCTTC.

V usage is TRBV3-1 and J usage is TRBJ2-1; 8 bases agree with TRBD2. V shed 4 bases, J shed 5 bases, and the junction held 7 bases outside the gene matches. Germline V gives CDR1 LGHDT, CDR2 YNNKEL (reference sequence). This CDR3 region has 15 residues. CDR3 coding DNA: TGTGCCAGCAGCCGGAGCGGGAGTTGGGACAATGAGCAGTTCTTC. Amino acids: CASSRSGSWDNEQFF.

J is TRBJ2-1 and V is TRBV20-1; D remains ambiguous. Trimming left V 8 bases short and J 2 bases short, with 10 bases between. The CDR3 consists of 12 residues. From germline, CDR1 is DFQATT and CDR2 SNEGSKA (reference sequence). The CDR3 coding sequence is TGCAGTACGGCCCGTACCTACAATGAGCAGTTCTTC. Translating gives CSTARTYNEQFF.

This clonotype was observed many times. This chain connects TRBV4-3 to TRBJ2-7; D unclear. The CDR3 contains 16 residues. Germline CDR1 reads LGHNA; CDR2 reads YSLEER. Trimming stripped 4 bases from V and 1 base from J, with 17 bases between. The CDR3 region has the DNA TGCGCCAGCAGCCCTGCCGGGCTAACCGGGTCCTACGAGCAGTACTTC. Translating gives CASSPAGLTGSYEQYF.